This T cell receptor beta chain was sequenced for a study of CD8 T cells in ankylosing spondylitis. Germline CDR1 SGHTA, CDR2 FQGNSA. This CDR3 comprises 14 residues. The germline V and J ends were trimmed by 2 bases and 5 bases, with 12 bases remaining between them. A single record per CDR3 protein comes from TCRdb applying MiXCR to the 5' RACE reads. The data contain roughly 250,000 distinct CDR3 sequences, roughly 8.6% of them singletons. Findings of the study overall: In ankylosing spondylitis patients, matched synovial fluid reportedly showed significant enrichment of disease-linked clones. Prior literature has documented some motif variants in synovial fluid and blood from reactive arthritis. Blood from ankylosing spondylitis patients appeared to carry a characteristic roughly eight-variant TCR beta motif. CD8+ disease-linked clones were present at relatively low frequencies in blood.

This clonotype was seen ten or more times. Its antigen is unidentified. This sequence was found in a male donor with ankylosing spondylitis or in good health (not recorded which). The rearrangement links TRBV7-2 to TRBJ1-1; D might be TRBD1 (6 bases). The sequenced material came from blood, either unsorted or a sorted T cell fraction (not recorded which). The CDR3, as DNA: TGTGCCAGCAGCTTAAGGGGGACCGGTACTGAAGCTTTCTTT. Translation gives CASSLRGTGTEAFF.